The present TCR beta chain was sequenced within a study of identical twins. Study-wide findings and caveats: The authors noted that invariant MAIT and iNKT cells could partly confound zero-insertion analyses. A lower insertion count was a feature of abundant cord blood beta clonotypes, with no such feature in memory repertoires. In monozygotic twins, models underestimated the sharing of out-of-frame TCR alpha.

Template switching introduced a universal primer site, and the cDNA bore unique molecular identifiers. TCRdb recomputed calls from the 5' RACE reads with MiXCR, one row per CDR3 protein. The sample carries around 680,000 distinct CDR3 sequences, 8.5% to 9% recorded once. Turning to this clonotype: What it recognizes is unknown.

This same sample was also part of a study on yellow fever vaccine responses in identical twins.

The material sequenced was PBMCs. This TCR derives from a woman under 30 in good health.

CDR3 sequence (DNA): TGTGCCAGCAGCTTAAGCCCGGGTGGGGACATTCAGTACTTC. Its protein is CASSLSPGGDIQYF. This sequence joins TRBV7-8 and TRBJ2-4; no definite D call. V gave up 2 bases and J gave up 8 bases, with 13 bases separating them. Germline CDR1 and CDR2: SGHVS and FQNEAQ. The CDR3 contains 14 residues.